This T cell receptor (beta chain) comes out of a study of T-cell memory formation after mild COVID-19. Study-wide results and limits: Of the contracting clones, CD4+ ones lay mainly in CM and EM, and CD8+ ones in EMRA. Contracting clones, day 15 to 85, had balanced CD4/CD8, and later expanders favored CD4+.

MiXCR, applied by TCRdb to the 5' RACE reads, yields one record per CDR3 protein. The table has roughly 220,000 distinct CDR3 sequences, 7.5% to 10% seen once. This clonotype was observed at least ten times. The antigen is unknown. The CDR3 sequence is 13 residues long. Germline trimming cut 6 bases from V and 4 bases from J; bases unmatched to any gene: 5. CDR1 is SQVTM, CDR2 ANQGSEA, per germline. The chain couples TRBV29-1 to TRBJ1-2; 10 bases match TRBD1. The sample was PBMCs or a T cell subset sorted from them (not recorded which). This receptor was taken from a man aged 18 to 29 who had mild COVID-19 (a few samples of this study predate the infection). Cell type and time point are not known. CDR3 nucleotides: TGCAGCGTAGCCTGGACAGGGGGCTATGGCTACACCTTC. Amino acids: CSVAWTGGYGYTF.